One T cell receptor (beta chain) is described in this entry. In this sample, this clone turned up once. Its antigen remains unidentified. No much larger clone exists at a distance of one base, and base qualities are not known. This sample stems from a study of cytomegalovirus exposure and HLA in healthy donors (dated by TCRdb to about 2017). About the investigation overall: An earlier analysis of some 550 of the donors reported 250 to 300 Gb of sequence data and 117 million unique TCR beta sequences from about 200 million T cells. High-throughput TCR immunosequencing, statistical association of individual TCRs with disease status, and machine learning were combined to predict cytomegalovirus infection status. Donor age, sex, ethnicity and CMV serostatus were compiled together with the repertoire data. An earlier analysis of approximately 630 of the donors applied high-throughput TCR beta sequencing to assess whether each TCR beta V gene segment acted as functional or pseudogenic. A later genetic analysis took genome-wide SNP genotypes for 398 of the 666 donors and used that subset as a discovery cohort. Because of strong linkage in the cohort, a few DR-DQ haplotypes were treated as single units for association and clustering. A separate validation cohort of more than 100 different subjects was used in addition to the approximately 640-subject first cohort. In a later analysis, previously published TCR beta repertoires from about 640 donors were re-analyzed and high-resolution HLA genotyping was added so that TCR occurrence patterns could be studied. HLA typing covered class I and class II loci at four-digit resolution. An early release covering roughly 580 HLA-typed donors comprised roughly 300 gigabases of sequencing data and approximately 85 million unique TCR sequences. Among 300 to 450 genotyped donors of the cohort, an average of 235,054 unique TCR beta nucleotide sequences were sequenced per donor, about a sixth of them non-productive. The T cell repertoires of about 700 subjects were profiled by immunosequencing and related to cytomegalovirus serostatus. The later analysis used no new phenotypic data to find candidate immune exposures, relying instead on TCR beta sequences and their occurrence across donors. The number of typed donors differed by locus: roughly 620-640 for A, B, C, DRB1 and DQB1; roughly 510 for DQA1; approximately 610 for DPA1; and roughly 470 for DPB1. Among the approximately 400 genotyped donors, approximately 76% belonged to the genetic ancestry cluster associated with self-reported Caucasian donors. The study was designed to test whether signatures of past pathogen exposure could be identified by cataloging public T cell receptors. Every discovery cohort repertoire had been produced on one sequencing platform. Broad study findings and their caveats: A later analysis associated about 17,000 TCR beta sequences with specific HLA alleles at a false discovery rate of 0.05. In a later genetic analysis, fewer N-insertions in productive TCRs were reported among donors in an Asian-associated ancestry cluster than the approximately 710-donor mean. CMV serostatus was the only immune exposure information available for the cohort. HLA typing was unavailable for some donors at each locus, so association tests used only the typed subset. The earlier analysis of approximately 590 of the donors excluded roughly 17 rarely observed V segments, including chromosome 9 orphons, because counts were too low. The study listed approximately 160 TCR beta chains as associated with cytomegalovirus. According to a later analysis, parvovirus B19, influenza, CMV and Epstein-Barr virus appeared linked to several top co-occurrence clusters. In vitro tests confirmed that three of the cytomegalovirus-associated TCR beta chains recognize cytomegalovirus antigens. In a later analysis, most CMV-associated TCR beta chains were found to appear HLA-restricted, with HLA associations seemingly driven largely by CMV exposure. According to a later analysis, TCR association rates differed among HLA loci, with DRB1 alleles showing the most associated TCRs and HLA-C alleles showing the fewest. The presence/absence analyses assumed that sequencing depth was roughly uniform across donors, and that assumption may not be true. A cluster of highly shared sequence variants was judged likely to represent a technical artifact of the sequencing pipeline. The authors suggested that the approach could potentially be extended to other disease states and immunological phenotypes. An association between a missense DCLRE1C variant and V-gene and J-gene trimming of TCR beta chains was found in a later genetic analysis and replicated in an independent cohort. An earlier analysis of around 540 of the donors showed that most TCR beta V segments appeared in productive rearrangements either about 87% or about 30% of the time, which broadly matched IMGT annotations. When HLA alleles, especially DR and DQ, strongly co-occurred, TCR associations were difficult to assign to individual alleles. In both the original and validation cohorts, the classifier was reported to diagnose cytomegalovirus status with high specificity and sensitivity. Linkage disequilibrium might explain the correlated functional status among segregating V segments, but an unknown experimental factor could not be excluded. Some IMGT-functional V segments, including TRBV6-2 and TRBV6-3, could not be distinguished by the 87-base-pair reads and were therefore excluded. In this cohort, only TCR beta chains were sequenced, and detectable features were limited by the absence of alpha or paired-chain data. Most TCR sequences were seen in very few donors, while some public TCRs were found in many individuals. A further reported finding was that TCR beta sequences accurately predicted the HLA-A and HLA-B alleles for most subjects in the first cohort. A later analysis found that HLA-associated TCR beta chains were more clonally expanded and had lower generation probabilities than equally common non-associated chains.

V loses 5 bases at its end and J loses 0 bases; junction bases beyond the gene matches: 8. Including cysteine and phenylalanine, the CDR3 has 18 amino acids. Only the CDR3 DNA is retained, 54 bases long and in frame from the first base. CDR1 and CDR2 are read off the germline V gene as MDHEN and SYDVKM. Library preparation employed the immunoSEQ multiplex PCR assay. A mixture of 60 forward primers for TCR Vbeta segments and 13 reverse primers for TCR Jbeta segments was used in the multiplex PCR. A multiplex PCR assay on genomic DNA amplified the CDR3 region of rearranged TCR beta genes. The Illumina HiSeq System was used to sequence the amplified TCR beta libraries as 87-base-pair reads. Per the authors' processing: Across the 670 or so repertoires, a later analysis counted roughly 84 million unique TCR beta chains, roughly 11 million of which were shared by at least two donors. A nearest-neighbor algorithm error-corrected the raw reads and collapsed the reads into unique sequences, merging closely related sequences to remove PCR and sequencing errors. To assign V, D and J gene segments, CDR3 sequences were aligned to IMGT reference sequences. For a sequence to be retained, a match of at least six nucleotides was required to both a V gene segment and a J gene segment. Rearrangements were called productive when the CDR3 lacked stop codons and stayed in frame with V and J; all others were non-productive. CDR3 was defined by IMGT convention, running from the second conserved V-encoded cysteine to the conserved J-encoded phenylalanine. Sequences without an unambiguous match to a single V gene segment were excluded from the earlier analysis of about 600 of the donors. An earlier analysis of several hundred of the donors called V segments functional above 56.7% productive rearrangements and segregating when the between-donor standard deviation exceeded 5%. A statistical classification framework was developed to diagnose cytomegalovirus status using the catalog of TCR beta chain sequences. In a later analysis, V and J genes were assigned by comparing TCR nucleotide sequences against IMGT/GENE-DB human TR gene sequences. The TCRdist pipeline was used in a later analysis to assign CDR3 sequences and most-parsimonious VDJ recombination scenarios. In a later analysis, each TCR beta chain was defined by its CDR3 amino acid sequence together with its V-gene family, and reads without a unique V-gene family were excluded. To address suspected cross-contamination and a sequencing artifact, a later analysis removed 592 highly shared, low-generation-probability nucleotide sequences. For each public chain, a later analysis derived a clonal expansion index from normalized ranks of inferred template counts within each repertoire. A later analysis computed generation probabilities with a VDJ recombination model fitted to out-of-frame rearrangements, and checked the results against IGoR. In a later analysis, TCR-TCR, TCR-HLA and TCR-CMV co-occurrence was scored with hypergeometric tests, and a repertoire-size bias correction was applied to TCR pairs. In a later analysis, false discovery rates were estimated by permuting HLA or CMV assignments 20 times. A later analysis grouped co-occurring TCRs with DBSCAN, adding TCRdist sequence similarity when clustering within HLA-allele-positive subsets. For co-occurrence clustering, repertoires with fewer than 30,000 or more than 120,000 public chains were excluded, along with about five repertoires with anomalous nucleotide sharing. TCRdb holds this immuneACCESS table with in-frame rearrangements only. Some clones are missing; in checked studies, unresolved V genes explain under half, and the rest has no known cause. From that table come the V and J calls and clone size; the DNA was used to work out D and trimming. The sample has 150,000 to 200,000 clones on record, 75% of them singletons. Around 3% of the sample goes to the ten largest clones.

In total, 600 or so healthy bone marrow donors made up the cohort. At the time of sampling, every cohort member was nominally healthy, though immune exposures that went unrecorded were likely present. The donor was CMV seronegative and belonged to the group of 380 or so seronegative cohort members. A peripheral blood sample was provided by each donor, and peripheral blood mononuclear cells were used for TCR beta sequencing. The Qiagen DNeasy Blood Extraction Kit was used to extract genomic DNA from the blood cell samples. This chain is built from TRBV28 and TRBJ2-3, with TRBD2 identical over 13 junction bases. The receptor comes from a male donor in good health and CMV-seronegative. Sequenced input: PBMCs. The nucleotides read TGTGCCAGCAGTACATGGACTAGCGGGAGCTCTAGCACAGATACGCAGTATTTT. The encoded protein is CASSTWTSGSSSTDTQYF.